This entry concerns a single T cell receptor (beta chain). TCRdb keeps only in-frame clones here, not all; method: immunoSEQ multiplex PCR. The table shows fewer than 90,000 clones, with 70% to 90% occurring only once. These data come from a study of blood T cell repertoires in COVID-19. Study in general: Collection of acute and convalescent COVID-19 samples took place in the United States, Italy and Spain.

This receptor was obtained from a man in his fifties or sixties with acute or convalescent COVID-19. The sequencing input was peripheral blood.

The CDR3 DNA reads as TGCGCCAGCAGCCAACCCGGGACAGAGAAAGGTTCACCCCTCCACTTT. It translates to CASSQPGTEKGSPLHF. The rearrangement joins TRBV4-1 to TRBJ1-6, with 7 bases aligning to TRBD1. Germline assignment: CDR1 MGHRA and CDR2 YSYEKL. This CDR3 comprises 16 residues. The V and J ends lost 2 bases and 9 bases, in that order; junction bases with no gene match: 10.